The T cell receptor beta chain described here comes from a study of shared clonotypes between healthy human individuals (TCRdb year 2020). With regard to the full study: The cohort comprised a couple of women and a few men aged 18 to 49 years. Each donor's leukapheresis produced roughly between roughly 0.85 and 10 billion PBMCs. The study deeply sequenced blood TCR repertoires of about 5 healthy adults to estimate repertoire size and the extent of clonotype sharing between individuals. To increase sequencing depth and limit assay-specific biases, different laboratories used diverse techniques to prepare libraries and sequence TCR repertoires. Per donor, three plates each were used for CD4 naive and CD4 memory, two for CD8 naive, and one for CD8 memory. Overall results and qualifications from the work: Rarefaction of sorted-subset datasets indicated incomplete sequencing despite the large sequencing depth. Because the study included a small number of donors, the genetic and exposure-history diversity represented was limited. Clonotypes shared by all four sorted-subset donors showed higher generation probabilities than non-shared clonotypes. Sampling was limited to blood, and TCR repertoires in tissue likely differ from TCR repertoires in blood. About 5% of naive CD4, 3% to 4% of naive CD8, roughly 2.4% of memory CD4, and 0.4% of memory CD8 clonotypes were shared across several donors. Larger estimated clonotype richness was generally found for naive subsets than for memory subsets. Based on pairwise subsampling, the degree of clonotype sharing among donors was expected to be affected by sequencing depth.

CD8 naive samples were CD45RO-negative cells positively selected for CCR7, giving a CD45RA+CCR7+ population that excluded TemRA cells. The donors were healthy, HIV-negative adults who had no recently reported acute infections or vaccinations. All donors were Caucasian adults living in Nashville, Tennessee, USA. Blood was obtained by leukapheresis, after which PBMCs were separated by Ficoll-Histopaque density gradient centrifugation and cryopreserved in liquid nitrogen vapor phase. Analytical flow cytometry was used to check the purity and quantity of every magnetically sorted T cell population. Genomic DNA was isolated from every sorted fraction and measured by UV absorbance on a Nanodrop 2000c. Points on this clone: The antigen it binds to is not known. Base qualities are missing; no much larger clone stands one base away.

The germline V and J ends show losses of 0 bases and 5 bases respectively, and no gene match explains 7 bases of the junction. The CDR3 has 16 amino acids, counting the end cysteine and phenylalanine. The entry retains the CDR3 DNA only, 48 bases that are in frame from base 1. CDR1 and CDR2, per the germline V gene, are MGHRA and YSYEKL. TCR CDR3 regions were amplified from genomic DNA by multiplex PCR using the deep immunoSEQ assay. Genomic DNA extracted from each cell subset was distributed evenly over all wells of several immunoSEQ 96-well plates, and each plate served as one replicate. For sorted subsets, each replicate PCR was loaded with around 200 ng genomic DNA, equivalent to some 27,000 T cell genomes. Purified libraries were measured with a Qubit 3.0 fluorometer, size-checked on a Bioanalyzer 2100, and measured again with the KAPA Library Quantification kit. Every immunoSEQ 96-well plate was sequenced on a dedicated single-read 150-cycle Illumina NextSeq 550 flow cell. The original pipeline was this. Because the immunoSEQ output held only junctional sequences and lacked quality scores, the filtering could not match the filtering applied to full-length reads. Sequences were annotated with PyIR, a Python wrapper for IgBLAST v1.9, and V/J genes and CDR3 were assigned using IMGT germline references. Any read was removed if the V/J assignment was weak (E-value above 1e-6), the CDR3 was missing, or the read contained stop codons, out-of-frame junctions, or ambiguous translated residues. V3J clonotypes were defined as sequences sharing the same inferred V gene, J gene, and CDR3 amino acid sequence. Percentage overlap between repertoires was computed as shared unique clonotypes divided by the size of the smaller repertoire. RTK rarefaction, the Chao1 estimator, and Recon v2.1 estimates of unobserved clonotypes were used to assess repertoire richness. Generation probabilities for all TCRbeta clonotypes obtained by the gDNA method from a handful of donors were computed using OLGA. Entries here come from immuneACCESS through TCRdb and include only in-frame sequences with V and J called. Some clones fail to appear in such tables; in the studies checked, an unresolved V gene covers under half of the shortfall, and the cause of the remainder is unknown. V and J calls and clone size are those listed in that table; D and trimming were worked out from the DNA. Recorded for this sample are about 2.2 million clones; over 85% of them occurred a single time. The top ten clones comprise around 1.7% of the sample.

This receptor was obtained from a man younger than 35 in good health. Some clones in this sample may be carry-over from other donors' samples. The chain was built from TRBV4-1 and TRBJ2-4; 7 bases in the junction line up with TRBD2. The sample comprised naive CD8+ T cells from PBMCs. The meaning of the sample's cell subset or site label: CD45RA+CCR7+. The nucleotides are TGCGCCAGCAGCCAAGAGACGGGACTAAAAGAAAACATTCAGTACTTC. Its protein is CASSQETGLKENIQYF.